Listed here are 21 T cell receptor beta chains from one sample, sequenced in a study of PD-1 blockade in classical Hodgkin lymphoma. Each of the patients experienced relapse following autologous stem cell transplantation, and their brentuximab vedotin exposure differed. TCRdb's copy holds only in-frame clones and misses some; the assay was immunoSEQ multiplex PCR. The profile shows 45,000 or so clones, 88% of them singletons. The material sequenced was peripheral blood mononuclear cells (PBMCs), taken at baseline. These receptors all stem from a human donor with classical Hodgkin lymphoma.

The chain recombines TRBV7-3 with TRBJ1-1, with TRBD1 matching 8 bases. V lost 5 bases and J lost 5; bases outside the gene matches: 4. This CDR3 has 13 amino acids. Germline V CDR1 and CDR2: SGHTA, FQGTGA. The CDR3 sequence is CASSPTGVTEAFF. In nucleotides, the CDR3 is TGTGCCAGCAGCCCGACAGGGGTGACTGAAGCTTTCTTT.

The chain joins TRBV7-9 to TRBJ2-2; TRBD2 matches 10 bases. The CDR3 covers 17 residues. CDR1 is SEHNR and CDR2 is FQNEAQ in the germline V gene (reference sequence). V shed 8 bases and J 1 base; nucleotides not matched to a gene: 10. CDR3 residues: CASGPQSGGENTGELFF. CDR3 DNA sequence: TGTGCCAGCGGTCCCCAAAGCGGGGGGGAGAACACCGGGGAGCTGTTTTTT. The full variable domain, with the rest looked up from reference TRBV7-9 and TRBJ2-2, is DTGVSQNPRHKITKRGQNVTFRCDPISEHNRLYWYRQTLGQGPEFLTYFQNEAQLEKSRLLSDRFSAERPKGSFSTLEIQRTEQGDSAMYLCASGPQSGGENTGELFFGEGSRLTVL.

There are a few counts of this clone. The rearrangement links TRBV18 to TRBJ1-6, with 8 positions matching TRBD1. Germline V lookup: CDR1 KGHSH, CDR2 LQKENI. The CDR3 covers 18 residues. V shed 1 base and J 10 bases; nucleotides not matched to a gene: 15. Here the CDR3 DNA reads TGTGCCAGCTCACCACGAGGGACAGGATCGCCAATCGACTCACCCCTCCACTTT. The encoded protein is CASSPRGTGSPIDSPLHF.

V usage is TRBV7-2 and J usage is TRBJ2-1; TRBD2 matches 10 bases. In germline, CDR1 is SGHTA, CDR2 FQGNSA. This CDR3 spans 18 amino acids. Unmatched junction bases numbered 20, after V lost 6 bases and J lost 9 bases. The CDR3 region has the DNA TGTGCCAGCAGTTTCGACAGGGTTATGGCTAGCGGGAGTGGTGAGCAGTTCTTC. Amino acid sequence: CASSFDRVMASGSGEQFF.

This chain uses TRBV7-6 with TRBJ2-5; the match to TRBD2 covers 7 bases. Per the germline V gene, CDR1 is SGHVS and CDR2 is FNYEAQ. The CDR3 is made up of 13 amino acids. The V segment lost 8 bases and the J segment 2 bases; nucleotides outside the gene matches: 5. CDR3 in DNA: TGTGCCAGCCGTCAGGGAGGGCAAGAGACCCAGTACTTC. Its protein product is CASRQGGQETQYF.

J is TRBJ2-7 and V is TRBV27; maybe TRBD1 (6 bases). Deletions cut 2 bases from V and 1 base from J, with 12 bases between. The CDR3 length is 15 residues. Germline lookup yields CDR1 MNHEY and CDR2 SMNVEV (reference sequence). CDR3 sequence: CASSLTGHRSYEQYF. CDR3 nucleotide sequence: TGTGCCAGCAGTTTAACGGGACACCGGTCCTACGAGCAGTACTTC.

In this sample, this clone turned up a few times. CDR3 region: CARTGLVDEQFF. The CDR3 DNA is TGTGCCAGGACGGGTCTGGTGGATGAGCAGTTCTTC. This chain connects TRBV27 to TRBJ2-1; D call uncertain. V dropped 9 bases and J dropped 8 bases, with 14 bases sitting between them. The germline V gene encodes CDR1 MNHEY and CDR2 SMNVEV (reference sequence). The CDR3 runs 12 residues.

This rearrangement joins TRBV28 to TRBJ1-2; 7 bases fit TRBD1. The germline gives CDR1 MDHEN, CDR2 SYDVKM. V gave up 5 bases and J gave up 0 bases; unmatched junction bases: 6. The CDR3 length is 15 residues. Here the CDR3 reads CASSLPDRPNYGYTF. The CDR3 bases are TGTGCCAGCAGTCTACCGGACAGGCCTAACTATGGCTACACCTTC.

V is TRBV7-2 and J is TRBJ1-2, with D hard to call. Deletions cut 2 bases from V and 1 base from J, with 17 bases between. This CDR3 comprises 17 residues. Germline loops: CDR1 SGHTA, CDR2 FQGNSA. The CDR3 reads CASSLMARSSFNYGYTF. Written as DNA, the CDR3 is TGTGCCAGCAGCTTAATGGCGAGGAGCTCCTTTAACTATGGCTACACCTTC.

This sequence joins TRBV5-4 and TRBJ2-1; D uncertain. This CDR3 region has 17 residues. V was trimmed by 4 bases and J by 0 bases, leaving 17 bases between them. CDR1 SGHNT and CDR2 YYREEE come from the germline V gene (reference sequence). The CDR3 nucleotides read TGTGCCAGCAGCCGGCCGTTTCGGCAGAGCTCCTACAATGAGCAGTTCTTC. Translated: CASSRPFRQSSYNEQFF.

V is TRBV19 and J is TRBJ2-1; 7 bases line up with TRBD2. The CDR3 spans 11 residues. V lost 6 bases to trimming and J lost 7 bases; unmatched junction nucleotides: 0. Germline V lookup: CDR1 LNHDA, CDR2 SQIVND (reference sequence). Here the CDR3 DNA reads TGTGCCAGTAGAGCGGGAAATGAGCAGTTCTTC. Translating gives CASRAGNEQFF.

This chain joins TRBV5-8 and TRBJ1-1; no clear D. The CDR3 totals 15 residues. The V end lost 0 bases, the J end lost 0 bases, and 9 bases lay between the germline ends. Germline CDR1 reads SGHTS; CDR2 reads YDEGEE. The CDR3, as DNA: TGTGCCAGCAGCTTGGTTGGGGTGTTGAACACTGAAGCTTTCTTT. This sequence encodes CASSLVGVLNTEAFF.

The chain recombines TRBV28 with TRBJ1-5, with D hard to call. The CDR3 sequence is 15 residues long. V lost 6 bases to trimming and J lost 1 base, with 13 bases between them. CDR1 and CDR2 (germline): MDHEN, SYDVKM. The CDR3 sequence: CASRTEGRSNQPQHF. In DNA, the CDR3 is TGTGCCAGCAGGACGGAAGGCAGAAGCAATCAGCCCCAGCATTTT.

This clone was seen only a few times. This rearrangement joins TRBV5-4 to TRBJ1-4; TRBD1 aligns across 7 bases. This CDR3 spans 16 amino acids. CDR1 and CDR2 (germline): SGHNT, YYREEE (reference sequence). Trimming removed 0 bases from V and 7 bases from J; junction bases left unmatched: 9. This CDR3 is CASSLDRGSGGEKLFF. The CDR3 DNA is TGTGCCAGCAGCTTGGACAGGGGATCCGGGGGTGAAAAACTGTTTTTT.

This clone was observed a few times. This rearrangement joins TRBV2 to TRBJ2-3, with D unclear. The CDR3 extends over 15 amino acids. Germline CDR1 reads SNHLY; CDR2 reads FYNNEI. V was clipped by 8 bases and J by 2 bases, with 17 bases between them. The CDR3 loop is CASHLDPSPTDTQYF. In DNA form, the CDR3 reads TGTGCCAGCCACTTGGACCCGAGCCCCACAGATACGCAGTATTTT.

The CDR3 DNA is TGTGCCAGCAGCCAAGGAAGGTTAACCCAGTACTTC. It translates to CASSQGRLTQYF. The chain carries TRBV14 and TRBJ2-5; unclear D gene. Trimming took 1 base from V and 8 from J, leaving 8 bases between them. CDR3 length: 12 residues. The V gene's germline CDR1 is SGHDN and CDR2 FVKESK.

The V gene is TRBV6-1, the J gene TRBJ1-2; weak D call: TRBD1 (5 bases). Trimming removed 4 bases at V and 4 bases at J, with 16 bases between. This CDR3 region has 15 residues. The germline gives CDR1 MNHNS, CDR2 SASEGT. The CDR3 here is CASSVGPALAYGYTF. The CDR3 DNA follows: TGTGCCAGCAGTGTGGGGCCAGCCCTGGCCTATGGCTACACCTTC.

This clone was counted a few times. This rearrangement joins TRBV2 to TRBJ2-1; D is undetermined. This CDR3 contains 16 residues. Germline assignment: CDR1 SNHLY and CDR2 FYNNEI. V lost 1 base, J lost 6 bases, and 16 bases lay in between. The CDR3 DNA is TGTGCCAGCAGTGAAGGTGGGAAGAGCTACACCAATGAGCAGTTCTTC. Its protein is CASSEGGKSYTNEQFF.

This rearrangement joins TRBV27 to TRBJ1-2; D possibly corresponds to TRBD1 (6 bases). The V end was cut by 5 bases, the J end by 2 bases, with 30 bases between. Germline assignment: CDR1 MNHEY and CDR2 SMNVEV (reference sequence). This CDR3 has 20 amino acids. Written as DNA, the CDR3 is TGTGCCAGCAGTCCGATACGACTAGGTCTTCAGGCCCAGGGGAACTATGGCTACACCTTC. Amino acids: CASSPIRLGLQAQGNYGYTF.

The rearrangement links TRBV27 to TRBJ1-2; 12 nucleotides agree with TRBD1. Trimming took 0 bases from V and 4 from J; bases not matched to a gene: 12. The germline CDR1 and CDR2 sequences are MNHEY and SMNVEV (reference sequence). This CDR3 spans 19 amino acids. This CDR3 is CASSLSNWDRGPNGYGYTF. CDR3 nucleotides: TGTGCCAGCAGTTTATCCAATTGGGACAGGGGGCCGAACGGCTATGGCTACACCTTC.

The CDR3 region has the DNA TGTGCCAGTAGACAGCAAGGGGCCACAGATACGCAGTATTTT. Amino acid sequence: CASRQQGATDTQYF. This rearrangement joins TRBV19 to TRBJ2-3; D might be TRBD1 (5 bases). CDR3 length: 14 amino acids. Germline V gene lookup returns CDR1 LNHDA and CDR2 SQIVND (reference sequence). V was clipped by 6 bases and J by 2 bases, with 12 bases between them.